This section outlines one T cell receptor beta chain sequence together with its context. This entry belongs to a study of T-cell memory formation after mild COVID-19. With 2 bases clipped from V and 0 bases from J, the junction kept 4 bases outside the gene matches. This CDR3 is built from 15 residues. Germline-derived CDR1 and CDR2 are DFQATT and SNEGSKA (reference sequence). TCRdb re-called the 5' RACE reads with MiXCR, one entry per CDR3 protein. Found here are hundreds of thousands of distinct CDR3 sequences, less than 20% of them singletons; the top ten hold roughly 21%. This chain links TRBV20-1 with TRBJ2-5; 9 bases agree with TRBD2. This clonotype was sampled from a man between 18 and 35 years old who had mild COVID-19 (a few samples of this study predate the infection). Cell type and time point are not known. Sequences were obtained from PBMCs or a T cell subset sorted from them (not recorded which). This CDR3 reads CSARIASGDQETQYF. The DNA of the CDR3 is TGCAGTGCTAGAATTGCTAGCGGGGACCAAGAGACCCAGTACTTC.